The entry that follows covers one T cell receptor beta chain sequence. This sample was taken from a study of blood T cell repertoires in COVID-19. Study context: Samples representing acute and convalescent COVID-19 were sourced from the United States, Italy and Spain. T cells, B-cell-depleted T cells, or PBMCs supplied cDNA or gDNA.

The V gene end was trimmed by 4 bases and the J gene end by 3 bases; junction bases not matched to a gene: 14. Germline lookup yields CDR1 KGHDR and CDR2 SFDVKD. The CDR3 contains 17 residues. Measured with immunoSEQ multiplex PCR; TCRdb has only the in-frame clones, and not every one. The profile covers around 270,000 clones, with approximately 88% appearing a single time and around 3.1% taken by the ten largest. Enrolled through a virtual design, the participants were between 18 and 89 years of age and came from around 25 US areas. In the 2 weeks before study entry, exposed participants met a COVID-19 case, which was PCR-confirmed or clinician-diagnosed.

The clonotype was recovered from a woman aged 40 to 55 who had been exposed to COVID-19. Material: PBMCs or T cells enriched from blood (not recorded which). The rearrangement joins TRBV24-1 to TRBJ2-7, with TRBD1 identical over 7 bases. DNA of the CDR3: TGTGCCACCAGTGACCCATGGTGGGGACAGAACTTCTACGAGCAGTACGTC. As protein: CATSDPWWGQNFYEQYV.